The source of this TCR beta chain is a study of Tregs in tolerant kidney transplant recipients. A word on this clone: Its target is not known.

Only in-frame clones appear in the TCRdb table, and some are missing; sequencing was by immunoSEQ multiplex PCR. The top ten hold approximately 0.59% of the sample, which has some 110,000 clones, almost 95% seen once. General study findings and limits: Expanding Tregs on activated donor B cells appeared to best identify donor-specific TCRbeta clones.

The sequence derives from a human donor in good health. Source material: CD4+ T cells from blood.

The CDR3 DNA reads as TGTGCCAGTAGTCTGGGACTAGGACTAGCCAAAAACATTCAGTACTTC. Encoded protein: CASSLGLGLAKNIQYF. This chain uses TRBV19 with TRBJ2-4; 8 nucleotides match TRBD2. V was pared by 5 bases and J by 0 bases, with 6 bases of the junction left unmatched. The CDR3 sequence is 16 residues long. Germline lookup yields CDR1 LNHDA and CDR2 SQIVND (reference sequence).